This entry is about one T cell receptor beta chain. The antigen remains unidentified. The sample is drawn from a study of cytomegalovirus exposure and HLA in healthy donors. General observations from the study: Researchers counted roughly 150 TCR beta chains as cytomegalovirus-associated. A later examination showed that TCR association rates differed by HLA locus, with DRB1 most and HLA-C fewest. Analysis was carried out at a later point, and it linked a missense DCLRE1C variant to TCR beta V- and J-gene trimming.

Per the germline V gene, CDR1 is SGDLS and CDR2 is YYNGEE. This CDR3 has 16 amino acids. The V gene end was trimmed by 3 bases and the J gene end by 4 bases; junction bases not matched to a gene: 5. PCR involved 60 Vbeta and 13 Jbeta primers. Here immunoSEQ multiplex PCR was the method, and the copy in TCRdb shows in-frame clones only, minus some. The table shows 140,000 or so clones, with nearly 90% occurring only once. This clonotype was obtained from a woman in her thirties or forties in good health and CMV-seronegative. Material: PBMCs. The chain carries TRBV9 and TRBJ2-2; 11 bases are a match to TRBD2. The CDR3 coding sequence is TGTGCCAGCAGCGAAAGGCTAGCGGGAGGCACCGGGGAGCTGTTTTTT. This gives the protein CASSERLAGGTGELFF.